One and the same sample provided the 11 T cell receptor beta chains below, sequenced in a study of T cells in Graves' hyperthyroidism and ophthalmopathy. From RNA transcripts, TCR beta CDR3 regions were amplified. First-round RT-PCR with HTBI primers amplified the TCR CDR3 region. A single record per CDR3 protein comes from TCRdb applying MiXCR to the multiplex PCR reads. This repertoire shows more than 500,000 distinct CDR3 sequences, 40% to 50% found once; its top ten account for 35% to 50%. Sequencing input: peripheral blood or thyroid tissue (not recorded which). The receptors shown here come from an adult woman with Graves' disease, either hyperthyroidism or ophthalmopathy (not recorded which).

The chain recombines TRBV10-3 with TRBJ2-5; D may correspond to TRBD1 or TRBD2 (7 bases each). This CDR3 spans 16 amino acids. Germline CDR1 ENHRY, CDR2 SYGVKD. V dropped 2 bases and J dropped 3 bases, with 16 bases sitting between them. The CDR3 coding sequence is TGTGCCATCAGTGAGGGAGCGGGACAGAGGAAAGAGACCCAGTACTTC. Translating gives CAISEGAGQRKETQYF.

This clonotype has at least ten counts. This chain connects TRBV12-5 to TRBJ1-2; TRBD1 is a possible D gene (5 bases). CDR1 LGHNT and CDR2 FRNRAP come from the germline V gene. The CDR3 loop spans 13 amino acids. V lost 6 bases and J 7 bases, leaving 15 bases between the germline ends. The CDR3 bases are TGTGCTAGTGGGGGGGGACTGGATCGTGGCTACACCTTC. It yields the protein CASGGGLDRGYTF.

This clonotype was observed many times. The V gene is TRBV12-3 or TRBV12-4, the J gene TRBJ1-5; D unclear. The CDR3 extends over 13 amino acids. Trimming removed 1 base from V and 2 bases from J, with 3 bases in between. The CDR3 nucleotides read TGTGCCAGCAGTTTAGTGGGCAATCAGCCCCAGCATTTT. This gives the protein CASSLVGNQPQHF.

The chain carries TRBV7-2 and TRBJ2-7; no clear D gene. Trimming took off 1 base at V and 4 bases at J, with 17 bases between the two ends. Germline V gene data show CDR1 as SGHTA and CDR2 as FQGNSA. This CDR3 is built from 16 residues. CDR3 in amino acids: CASSLVGIGRNYEQYF. The DNA for the CDR3 is TGTGCCAGCAGCTTAGTCGGCATCGGCAGAAATTACGAGCAGTACTTC. Full variable domain (outside the CDR3, taken from reference TRBV7-2 and TRBJ2-7): GAGVSQSPSNKVTEKGKDVELRCDPISGHTALYWYRQSLGQGLEFLIYFQGNSAPDKSGLPSDRFSAERTGGSVSTLTIQRTQQEDSAVYLCASSLVGIGRNYEQYFGPGTRLTVT.

The CDR3 DNA is TGTGCCATCAGTGAGACAGGGGGGCAGTACTTC. As protein: CAISETGGQYF. The rearrangement links TRBV10-3 to TRBJ2-7; 8 nucleotides agree with TRBD1. This CDR3 region has 11 residues. V lost 2 bases to trimming and J lost 9 bases; unmatched junction nucleotides: 0. Germline V gives CDR1 ENHRY, CDR2 SYGVKD.

This clonotype was detected only once. CDR3 sequence: CSVQEGETQYF. In DNA, the CDR3 is TGCAGCGTCCAAGAGGGAGAGACCCAGTACTTC. The V call is TRBV29-1, the J call TRBJ2-5, with D possibly being TRBD2 (5 bases). The CDR3 is made up of 11 amino acids. V dropped 6 bases and J dropped 4 bases, with 9 bases sitting between them. CDR1 SQVTM and CDR2 ANQGSEA come from the germline V gene.

Many counts were recorded for this clonotype. This sequence joins TRBV12-3 or TRBV12-4 and TRBJ1-1; D is unresolved. The CDR3 is made up of 14 amino acids. Trimming took off 5 bases at V and 2 bases at J, with 12 bases between the two ends. Here the CDR3 reads CASSPRAGNTEAFF. DNA of the CDR3: TGTGCCAGCAGTCCGAGGGCGGGTAACACTGAAGCTTTCTTT.

This clonotype was seen ten or more times. This chain links TRBV20-1 with TRBJ2-5; 10 bases are shared with TRBD2. Germline V gene sequence: CDR1 DFQATT, CDR2 SNEGSKA (reference sequence). This CDR3 region has 14 residues. With V trimmed by 4 bases and J by 5 bases, 7 bases remained unmatched. The CDR3 region has the DNA TGCAGTGCTAAACCTAGCGGGAGCGGGGAGACCCAGTACTTC. Its protein is CSAKPSGSGETQYF.

As to this clonotype: One end of the junction varies from germline; a read error may be responsible. The rearrangement links TRBV4-3 to TRBJ1-3; D is ambiguous. CDR1 LGHNA and CDR2 YSLEER come from the germline V gene. This CDR3 comprises 15 residues. The CDR3 DNA reads TGCGCCAGCAGCCAAGATCGATTCTCTGGAAACACCATGTATTTT. This codes for CASSQDRFSGNTMYF.

The count of this clonotype is one. The chain is built from TRBV7-6 and TRBJ2-7, with D unclear. V was cut by 1 base and J by 8 bases, with 6 bases left in between. This CDR3 has 11 residues. The germline CDR1 and CDR2 sequences are SGHVS and FNYEAQ. The CDR3 loop reads CASSLGSQQYF. CDR3 DNA sequence: TGTGCCAGCAGCTTAGGAAGTCAGCAGTACTTC.

The gene calls are TRBV2 and TRBJ2-5; tentative D call: TRBD2 (5 bases). Germline values: CDR1 SNHLY, CDR2 FYNNEI. V was cut by 0 bases and J by 4 bases, with 9 bases left in between. This CDR3 has 14 amino acids. CDR3 nucleotides: TGTGCCAGCAGTGAAGCGCTGGCGGGAGAGACCCAGTACTTC. Amino acid sequence: CASSEALAGETQYF.